Presented here are 18 T cell receptor beta chains from one specimen sequenced in a study of blood T cell repertoires in COVID-19 (TCRdb year 2020). The library was generated by the immunoSEQ multiplex PCR assay. What TCRdb holds here is the immuneACCESS table cut down to in-frame rearrangements. Part of the clones is not present; checked against another copy, under half of the missing clones reflect an unresolved V gene, and the others are unexplained. The sample has about 300,000 clones on record, approximately 86% of them singletons. About 2.7% of the sample belongs to the ten largest clones. The source material was PBMCs or T cells enriched from blood (not recorded which). These receptors originate from a woman aged 18-29 years who had recovered from COVID-19.

This clone is a singleton in its sample. The CDR3 DNA reads TGTGCCAGCTCACCCAAGACAGATCATAGCAATCAGCCCCAGCATTTT. Residues: CASSPKTDHSNQPQHF. The V gene is TRBV18, the J gene TRBJ1-5; D perhaps matches TRBD1 (5 bases). Germline CDR1 reads KGHSH; CDR2 reads LQKENI. Trimming stripped 3 bases from V and 0 bases from J, with 12 bases between. The CDR3 has 16 amino acids.

The chain uses TRBV5-1 and TRBJ2-7, with D perhaps matching TRBD1 (6 bases). The CDR3 extends over 13 amino acids. With 0 bases removed from V and 5 bases from J, the gap between germline ends came to 9 bases. Germline V CDR1 and CDR2: SGHRS, YFSETQ. CDR3 bases: TGCGCCAGCAGCTTGGCCGGACAGCACGAGCAGTACTTC. It specifies CASSLAGQHEQYF.

The chain employs TRBV11-2 and TRBJ1-2; no clear D gene. CDR3 length: 17 residues. CDR1 SGHAT and CDR2 FQNNGV come from the germline V gene. Trimming stripped 0 bases from V and 4 bases from J, with 18 bases between. In DNA, the CDR3 is TGTGCCAGCAGCTTAGAATTGTCCACGACGGGGATCTATGGCTACACCTTC. Its protein product is CASSLELSTTGIYGYTF.

This chain links TRBV7-2 with TRBJ1-2; D ambiguous. The CDR3 spans 14 residues. Trimming left V 5 bases short and J 0 bases short, with 10 bases between. Germline V CDR1 and CDR2: SGHTA, FQGNSA. CDR3 DNA: TGTGCCAGCAGCGAGCGACGGTCTAACTATGGCTACACCTTC. Encoded protein: CASSERRSNYGYTF.

This clone was observed a few times. The V and J genes are TRBV4-3 and TRBJ1-2; TRBD1 matches 7 bases. J was trimmed by 4 bases and V by 0 bases; bases with no gene match: 5. The CDR3 runs 15 residues. The germline V gene encodes CDR1 LGHNA and CDR2 YSLEER. CDR3 residues: CASSQEGRGFYGYTF. The DNA of the CDR3 is TGCGCCAGCAGCCAAGAAGGCAGGGGGTTCTATGGCTACACCTTC.

The CDR3 sequence is CAISSGGAEETQYF. The CDR3, as DNA: TGTGCCATCAGTAGCGGGGGGGCCGAGGAGACCCAGTACTTC. The chain links TRBV10-3 to TRBJ2-5; 10 nucleotides agree with TRBD2. From germline, CDR1 is ENHRY and CDR2 SYGVKD. With V trimmed by 5 bases and J by 5 bases, 5 bases remained unmatched. The CDR3 is 14 residues long.

This chain joins TRBV2 and TRBJ1-6; D unclear. The V end lost 1 base, the J end lost 11 bases, and 12 bases lay between the germline ends. Per germline, CDR1 SNHLY and CDR2 FYNNEI. The CDR3 covers 14 residues. The CDR3 sequence: CASSEGAGSTPLHF. CDR3 DNA sequence: TGTGCCAGCAGTGAAGGGGCGGGATCGACACCCCTCCACTTT.

V and J are TRBV4-3 and TRBJ1-2; D is unresolved. The CDR3 length is 15 residues. The ends were cut back, 3 bases at V and 6 bases at J, with 17 bases in the middle. Germline V CDR1 and CDR2: LGHNA, YSLEER. CDR3 in amino acids: CASSQGRIGVDGYTF. The CDR3 DNA sequence: TGCGCCAGCAGCCAGGGCCGGATCGGGGTAGATGGCTACACCTTC.

This sequence joins TRBV19 and TRBJ2-7, with D maybe TRBD2 (6 bases). Germline V gives CDR1 LNHDA, CDR2 SQIVND (reference sequence). V was clipped by 3 bases and J by 7 bases, with 16 bases between them. The CDR3 sequence is 14 residues long. CDR3 amino acids: CASSIYGGNREQYF. In DNA, the CDR3 is TGTGCCAGTAGTATCTACGGCGGGAATAGGGAGCAGTACTTC.

The chain is built from TRBV9 and TRBJ2-1, with D possibly matching TRBD2 (7 bases). The CDR3 consists of 16 residues. V lost 4 bases and J 3 bases, leaving 17 bases between the germline ends. CDR1 and CDR2 from the germline V gene are SGDLS and YYNGEE. Written as DNA, the CDR3 is TGTGCCAGCAGCCGGAGGGGGGGGCTCTACTACAATGAGCAGTTCTTC. Translating it yields CASSRRGGLYYNEQFF.

V is TRBV6-5 and J is TRBJ1-2, with 7 bases fitting TRBD1. Losses at the gene ends were 6 bases for V and 6 bases for J; bases not matched to a gene: 4. The CDR3 is 12 amino acids. Germline V CDR1 and CDR2: MNHEY, SVGAGI. The CDR3 loop reads CASRRTGDGYTF. The CDR3 coding sequence is TGTGCCAGCAGGAGGACAGGCGATGGCTACACCTTC.

The rearrangement links TRBV20-1 to TRBJ1-2, with a tentative D call TRBD1 (6 bases). Trimming removed 2 bases from V and 12 bases from J, with 13 bases in between. The CDR3 has 11 amino acids. In germline, CDR1 is DFQATT, CDR2 SNEGSKA (reference sequence). CDR3 in amino acids: CSARPDRPHTF. The DNA for the CDR3 is TGCAGTGCTAGACCAGACAGGCCCCACACCTTC.

The CDR3 nucleotides read TGTGCCAGCAGCCAAGGGTTCGGCGGGGGACTTTACAATGAGCAGTTCTTC. It encodes CASSQGFGGGLYNEQFF. The genes are TRBV14 and TRBJ2-1, with 7 bases lining up with TRBD2. With 1 base clipped from V and 4 bases from J, the junction kept 10 bases outside the gene matches. CDR3 length: 17 amino acids. Germline CDR1 SGHDN, CDR2 FVKESK.

This clone was detected a few times. The chain carries TRBV5-1 and TRBJ1-3; D might be TRBD1 (5 bases). This CDR3 is built from 15 residues. V gave up 2 bases and J gave up 3 bases, with 12 bases separating them. The germline gives CDR1 SGHRS, CDR2 YFSETQ. CDR3: CASSFTQGGGNTIYF. The DNA for the CDR3 is TGCGCCAGCAGCTTCACGCAGGGCGGTGGAAACACCATATATTTT.

V gene TRBV7-2 combines with J gene TRBJ2-7; D might be TRBD2 (5 bases). With 4 bases removed from V and 9 bases from J, the gap between germline ends came to 13 bases. The CDR3 spans 12 residues. The germline V gene encodes CDR1 SGHTA and CDR2 FQGNSA. The CDR3 coding sequence is TGTGCCAGCAGCTCCCCCCGGGCGGGGCAGTACTTC. Amino acid sequence: CASSSPRAGQYF. Based on the CDR3 plus reference TRBV7-2 and TRBJ2-7, the full variable domain is GAGVSQSPSNKVTEKGKDVELRCDPISGHTALYWYRQSLGQGLEFLIYFQGNSAPDKSGLPSDRFSAERTGGSVSTLTIQRTQQEDSAVYLCASSSPRAGQYFGPGTRLTVT.

This chain links TRBV5-1 with TRBJ2-1; a possible D gene is TRBD1 (5 bases). This CDR3 comprises 15 residues. CDR1 is SGHRS, CDR2 YFSETQ, per germline. V lost 0 bases to trimming and J lost 4 bases, with 11 bases between them. CDR3 DNA sequence: TGCGCCAGCAGCTTGGGCTCTCAGGGTTACAATGAGCAGTTCTTC. Encoded protein: CASSLGSQGYNEQFF.

V usage is TRBV7-3 and J usage is TRBJ1-1, with D possibly TRBD1 on 5 matching bases. V was clipped by 1 base and J by 4 bases, with 10 bases between them. From germline, CDR1 is SGHTA and CDR2 FQGTGA. The CDR3 runs to 14 residues. The CDR3 bases are TGTGCCAGCAGCTTAAACGGGGGGTCCACTGAAGCTTTCTTT. Translation gives CASSLNGGSTEAFF.

Here the CDR3 reads CASSLHGRGETQYF. In DNA form, the CDR3 reads TGTGCCAGCAGCTTGCACGGCAGGGGAGAGACCCAGTACTTC. This chain connects TRBV5-4 to TRBJ2-5, with D tentatively TRBD1 (6 bases). Between the trimmed V and J ends, which lost 1 base and 4 bases, there was a span of 11 bases. This CDR3 has 14 residues. Germline V gene data show CDR1 as SGHNT and CDR2 as YYREEE (reference sequence).